Below, 30 T cell receptor beta chains from the same sample are listed, as sequenced in a study of Ad26.COV2.S vaccination and SARS-CoV-2 variants. The treatment is: around 19 received Ad26.COV2.S at low or high dose, single or two shots; about 5 received placebo; per-sample allocation not given. Samples analyzed were those drawn on day 63 after the first vaccine or placebo injection. Assay used: immunoSEQ multiplex PCR; TCRdb lists only in-frame clones, some missing. The table records about 400,000 clones, roughly nine tenths of them present only once. Sequencing used peripheral blood, obtained in a trial of Ad26.COV2.S vaccine versus placebo. Receptor source: a person between 18 and 60 years old who received the Ad26.COV2.S COVID-19 vaccine or a placebo.

This chain joins TRBV19 and TRBJ1-2, with 8 bases identical to TRBD1. Germline lookup yields CDR1 LNHDA and CDR2 SQIVND (reference sequence). This CDR3 is 14 amino acids long. V dropped 3 bases and J dropped 10; count of bases not matched to a gene: 10. DNA of the CDR3: TGTGCCAGTAGTATGGGCCCAGGGGGCTTCGTCTACACCTTC. Encoded protein: CASSMGPGGFVYTF.

The CDR3 sequence is CASSLDSNEKLFF. CDR3 DNA sequence: TGTGCCAGCAGCCTCGACAGTAATGAAAAACTGTTTTTT. This rearrangement joins TRBV7-9 to TRBJ1-4; possibly TRBD1 for D (5 bases). This CDR3 is 13 amino acids long. The V end was cut by 5 bases, the J end by 4 bases, with 8 bases between. Germline loops: CDR1 SEHNR, CDR2 FQNEAQ (reference sequence).

The rearrangement joins TRBV9 to TRBJ1-1; D is undetermined. Germline CDR1 reads SGDLS; CDR2 reads YYNGEE. The CDR3 extends over 13 amino acids. V lost 1 base and J 3 bases, leaving 7 bases between the germline ends. CDR3 sequence: CASSVSQDTEAFF. CDR3 DNA sequence: TGTGCCAGCAGCGTAAGCCAGGACACTGAAGCTTTCTTT.

V and J are TRBV5-4 and TRBJ2-3; TRBD2 agrees at 8 bases. V gave up 1 base and J gave up 0 bases; unmatched junction bases: 4. Germline loops: CDR1 SGHNT, CDR2 YYREEE (reference sequence). The CDR3 has 16 amino acids. This CDR3 reads CASSLKRGGSTDTQYF. CDR3 DNA: TGTGCCAGCAGCTTGAAACGGGGGGGGAGCACAGATACGCAGTATTTT.

The CDR3 DNA sequence: TGCGCCAGCAGCCAAAGGGGGCTTACTAATGAAAAACTGTTTTTT. Translation gives CASSQRGLTNEKLFF. The chain combines TRBV4-1 with TRBJ1-4, with 7 bases matching TRBD1. Germline values: CDR1 MGHRA, CDR2 YSYEKL. V dropped 2 bases and J dropped 2; count of bases not matched to a gene: 2. The CDR3 is 15 amino acids.

This chain links TRBV5-6 with TRBJ1-4, with D tentatively TRBD1 (6 bases). Trimming removed 6 bases at V and 8 bases at J, with 17 bases between. CDR3 length equals 14 residues. Germline loops: CDR1 SGHDT, CDR2 YYEEEE. CDR3 in DNA: TGTGCCAGCACCACGACCCCAGGGGAAGAAAAACTGTTTTTT. Translated: CASTTTPGEEKLFF.

The chain employs TRBV18 and TRBJ2-3, with 7 bases identical to TRBD2. V dropped 0 bases and J dropped 0; count of bases not matched to a gene: 9. The germline CDR1 and CDR2 sequences are KGHSH and LQKENI. The CDR3 is 18 residues long. The CDR3 DNA follows: TGTGCCAGCTCACCACCCGGTTGGCGGGGGAGGAGCACAGATACGCAGTATTTT. This encodes CASSPPGWRGRSTDTQYF. The entire variable domain, with the rest obtained from reference TRBV18 and TRBJ2-3, is as follows: NAGVMQNPRHLVRRRGQEARLRCSPMKGHSHVYWYRQLPEEGLKFMVYLQKENIIDESGMPKERFSAEFPKEGPSILRIQQVVRGDSAAYFCASSPPGWRGRSTDTQYFGPGTRLTVL.

The chain carries TRBV7-6 and TRBJ2-5; D may be TRBD2 (7 bases). Deletions cut 1 base from V and 5 bases from J, with 14 bases between. Germline loops: CDR1 SGHVS, CDR2 FNYEAQ. The CDR3 is made up of 15 amino acids. This CDR3 reads CASSLGGGRRETQYF. CDR3 sequence (DNA): TGTGCCAGCAGCTTAGGGGGGGGGCGCAGGGAGACCCAGTACTTC.

The chain links TRBV27 to TRBJ2-7; D perhaps matches TRBD1 (5 bases). The germline V gene encodes CDR1 MNHEY and CDR2 SMNVEV (reference sequence). The CDR3 extends over 15 amino acids. The V gene lost 2 bases and the J gene lost 0 bases, with 11 bases spanning the gap. The CDR3 DNA follows: TGTGCCAGCAGTTTAAGGGGCGGCCGCTCCTACGAGCAGTACTTC. Amino acids: CASSLRGGRSYEQYF.

This clone showed up just once. V and J are TRBV29-1 and TRBJ2-4; TRBD1 might be the D (5 bases). Germline lookup yields CDR1 SQVTM and CDR2 ANQGSEA. The CDR3 spans 16 residues. V lost 1 base, J lost 3 bases, and 16 bases lay in between. The CDR3 coding sequence is TGCAGCGTTGAAGTCGTGACAGCAAGGGACAAAAACATTCAGTACTTC. The encoded protein is CSVEVVTARDKNIQYF.

V usage is TRBV7-8 and J usage is TRBJ2-1; either TRBD1 or TRBD2 may supply D (5 bases each). In germline, CDR1 is SGHVS, CDR2 FQNEAQ. The CDR3 contains 12 residues. The germline V and J ends were trimmed by 5 bases and 6 bases, with 8 bases remaining between them. CDR3 DNA: TGTGCCAGCAGCCATGGGGGCAATGAGCAGTTCTTC. Residues: CASSHGGNEQFF. The entire variable domain, with the rest obtained from reference TRBV7-8 and TRBJ2-1, is as follows: GAGVSQSPRYKVAKRGQDVALRCDPISGHVSLFWYQQALGQGPEFLTYFQNEAQLDKSGLPSDRFFAERPEGSVSTLKIQRTQQEDSAVYLCASSHGGNEQFFGPGTRLTVL.

The chain joins TRBV7-2 to TRBJ2-7; the D call may be TRBD1 or TRBD2 (6 bases each). Germline V gene data show CDR1 as SGHTA and CDR2 as FQGNSA. This CDR3 region has 15 residues. Between the trimmed V and J ends, which lost 0 bases and 2 bases, there was a span of 11 bases. The CDR3 sequence: CASSLAGGTTYEQYF. The CDR3 coding sequence is TGTGCCAGCAGCTTAGCGGGGGGCACTACCTACGAGCAGTACTTC.

V gene TRBV4-1 combines with J gene TRBJ1-5; TRBD1 matches 7 bases. Trimming took 1 base from V and 2 from J; bases not matched to a gene: 8. Per germline, CDR1 MGHRA and CDR2 YSYEKL. The CDR3 length is 17 residues. CDR3 in DNA: TGCGCCAGCAGCCAAGTAATAGGGGGCAGACGCAATCAGCCCCAGCATTTT. It encodes CASSQVIGGRRNQPQHF.

This sequence joins TRBV5-8 and TRBJ2-3; perhaps TRBD2 as D (7 bases). This CDR3 contains 16 residues. V was cut by 6 bases and J by 0 bases, with 17 bases left in between. Germline V gene data show CDR1 as SGHTS and CDR2 as YDEGEE. The CDR3 is CASNLPGGPSTDTQYF. CDR3 coding DNA: TGTGCCAGCAATCTGCCGGGGGGCCCTAGCACAGATACGCAGTATTTT.

V usage is TRBV20-1 and J usage is TRBJ1-6; D remains unclear. Germline V gene sequence: CDR1 DFQATT, CDR2 SNEGSKA (reference sequence). The CDR3 has 11 residues. Trimming took 6 bases from V and 14 from J, leaving 14 bases between them. Here the CDR3 DNA reads TGCAGTGCCCCAATAGGGCTTACCCTCCACTTT. It codes for CSAPIGLTLHF.

The J gene is TRBJ2-1, the V gene TRBV19; TRBD2 aligns across 7 bases. CDR3 size: 15 residues. Looked up from germline, CDR1 is LNHDA and CDR2 is SQIVND (reference sequence). Losses at the gene ends were 3 bases for V and 9 bases for J; bases not matched to a gene: 11. DNA of the CDR3: TGTGCCAGTAGTATTTCAGGACTAGATGTGGTTGAGCAGTTCTTC. As protein: CASSISGLDVVEQFF. Together with reference TRBV19 and TRBJ2-1, the CDR3 gives the full variable domain: DGGITQSPKYLFRKEGQNVTLSCEQNLNHDAMYWYRQDPGQGLRLIYYSQIVNDFQKGDIAEGYSVSREKKESFPLTVTSAQKNPTAFYLCASSISGLDVVEQFFGPGTRLTVL.

This chain joins TRBV7-8 and TRBJ1-1, with 7 positions matching TRBD1. Germline V gives CDR1 SGHVS, CDR2 FQNEAQ. The CDR3 sequence is 14 residues long. Trimming cost V 5 bases and J 2 bases; bases outside gene matches: 5. The CDR3 sequence is CASSAGQDNTEAFF. For the CDR3, the DNA is TGTGCCAGCAGCGCCGGACAGGATAACACTGAAGCTTTCTTT. The full variable domain, its missing parts supplied by reference TRBV7-8 and TRBJ1-1, is GAGVSQSPRYKVAKRGQDVALRCDPISGHVSLFWYQQALGQGPEFLTYFQNEAQLDKSGLPSDRFFAERPEGSVSTLKIQRTQQEDSAVYLCASSAGQDNTEAFFGQGTRLTVV.

The chain links TRBV6-5 to TRBJ2-1; no reliable D call. Germline CDR1 MNHEY, CDR2 SVGAGI. The germline V and J ends were trimmed by 3 bases and 8 bases, with 5 bases remaining between them. The CDR3 is 11 residues long. The CDR3 DNA reads as TGTGCCAGCAGTTATAACGATGAGCAGTTCTTC. It yields the protein CASSYNDEQFF.

The chain links TRBV4-1 to TRBJ1-6; D not resolved. V lost 3 bases and J lost 10, with 10 bases in between. Germline V gives CDR1 MGHRA, CDR2 YSYEKL. CDR3 length: 13 residues. The CDR3 DNA sequence: TGCGCCAGCAGCCAGTTCACCCTATCACCCCTCCACTTT. Amino acid sequence: CASSQFTLSPLHF.

The V and J genes are TRBV15 and TRBJ2-1, with D unresolved. Trimming took off 0 bases at V and 7 bases at J, with 19 bases between the two ends. The CDR3 runs to 17 residues. CDR1 LNHNV and CDR2 YYDKDF come from the germline V gene (reference sequence). CDR3 nucleotide sequence: TGTGCCACCAGCAGAGATCCATGGGTGGTATGGAAGAATGAGCAGTTCTTC. Translated: CATSRDPWVVWKNEQFF.

This rearrangement joins TRBV2 to TRBJ2-3; D is uncertain. With 4 bases removed from V and 3 bases from J, the gap between germline ends came to 11 bases. The CDR3 spans 14 residues. The germline V gene has CDR1 SNHLY and CDR2 FYNNEI. CDR3 coding DNA: TGTGCCAGCAGTGCCAGTGGTGGTACAGATACGCAGTATTTT. Translation gives CASSASGGTDTQYF.

There are a few counts of this clone. The sample has other DNA sequences that encode this CDR3 too. This rearrangement joins TRBV5-1 to TRBJ1-3, with D unclear. The V gene's germline CDR1 is SGHRS and CDR2 YFSETQ. The CDR3 sequence is 13 residues long. V gave up 2 bases and J gave up 2 bases, with 5 bases separating them. In nucleotides, the CDR3 is TGCGCCAGCAGCTTAGAGGCTGGAAACACCATATATTTT. It is translated as CASSLEAGNTIYF.

The chain is built from TRBV19 and TRBJ1-2; the D gene is possibly TRBD1 (5 bases). Germline CDR1 and CDR2: LNHDA and SQIVND (reference sequence). V lost 7 bases to trimming and J lost 6 bases, with 21 bases between them. This CDR3 contains 15 residues. CDR3 protein: CASTSYQGRTNGYTF. The DNA of the CDR3 is TGTGCCAGTACCTCATATCAGGGCCGAACGAATGGCTACACCTTC. Filled out from reference TRBV19 and TRBJ1-2, the complete variable domain reads DGGITQSPKYLFRKEGQNVTLSCEQNLNHDAMYWYRQDPGQGLRLIYYSQIVNDFQKGDIAEGYSVSREKKESFPLTVTSAQKNPTAFYLCASTSYQGRTNGYTFGSGTRLTVV.

V usage is TRBV14 and J usage is TRBJ1-2; 7 nucleotides align to TRBD1. This CDR3 region has 15 residues. From germline, CDR1 is SGHDN and CDR2 FVKESK. V lost 3 bases and J lost 5; bases outside the gene matches: 9. CDR3 sequence: CASSQPGTAEYGYTF. The CDR3, as DNA: TGTGCCAGCAGCCAGCCCGGGACAGCCGAATATGGCTACACCTTC.

This chain connects TRBV4-3 to TRBJ1-1; TRBD1 might be the D (6 bases). Trimming removed 6 bases at V and 6 bases at J, with 20 bases between. Germline CDR1 reads LGHNA; CDR2 reads YSLEER. The CDR3 extends over 15 amino acids. Here the CDR3 DNA reads TGCGCCAGCAGTATTGAATGGGGGGCGAGTGCTGAAGCTTTCTTT. This codes for CASSIEWGASAEAFF.

The chain recombines TRBV19 with TRBJ2-3; no clear D gene. V shed 8 bases and J shed 5 bases, with 8 bases lying between them. CDR1 and CDR2 from the germline V gene are LNHDA and SQIVND (reference sequence). There are 11 residues in the CDR3. DNA for the CDR3: TGTGCCAGTGCCGTGGGAGATACGCAGTATTTT. Its translation is CASAVGDTQYF.

The chain has TRBV30 and TRBJ2-1, with TRBD2 matching 8 bases. Germline V gives CDR1 GTSNPN, CDR2 SVGIG (reference sequence). With V trimmed by 0 bases and J by 10 bases, 11 bases remained unmatched. The CDR3 loop spans 15 amino acids. Here the CDR3 DNA reads TGTGCCTGGAGTGTCGGGGGACTAGGGTCCCGGGAGCAGTTCTTC. This sequence encodes CAWSVGGLGSREQFF.

CDR3 sequence: CATTPGQGSYEQYF. CDR3 coding DNA: TGCGCCACCACGCCGGGACAGGGGTCCTACGAGCAGTACTTC. This chain joins TRBV5-1 and TRBJ2-7, with 10 bases identical to TRBD1. V gave up 9 bases and J gave up 1 base; unmatched junction bases: 7. Germline V lookup: CDR1 SGHRS, CDR2 YFSETQ. CDR3 length: 14 amino acids.

This chain uses TRBV3-1 (or the pseudogene TRBV3-2) with TRBJ2-1; D not resolved. CDR1 and CDR2 from the germline V gene are LGHDT and YNNKEL (reference sequence). This CDR3 has 13 residues. The V end was cut by 1 base, the J end by 3 bases, with 4 bases between. CDR3 nucleotides: TGTGCCAGCAGCCAAGCCATCTACAATGAGCAGTTCTTC. Protein: CASSQAIYNEQFF.

As concerns this clone: Germline and junction disagree at one end, which may indicate a read error. The chain couples TRBV7-7 to TRBJ2-6; D may be TRBD1 (5 bases). The CDR3 runs to 18 residues. CDR1 SSHAT and CDR2 FNYEAQ come from the germline V gene (reference sequence). The CDR3 loop is CASSHRPFGVSGANVLTF. DNA for the CDR3: TGTGCTAGCAGCCACAGGCCTTTTGGGGTGAGTGGGGCCAACGTCCTGACTTTC. The full variable domain, with the rest looked up from reference TRBV7-7 and TRBJ2-6, is GAGVSQSPRYKVTKRGQDVTLRCDPISSHATLYWYQQALGQGPEFLTYFNYEAQPDKSGLPSDRFSAERPEGSISTLTIQRTEQRDSAMYRCASSHRPFGVSGANVLTFGAGSRLTVL.